This T cell receptor (beta chain) was sequenced for a study of post-analysis software for immune sequencing data. About the research overall: Relapsing-remitting, secondary progressive and progressive-relapsing forms made up the multiple sclerosis disease courses. Findings of the study overall: TRBV5-6, TRBV5-1 and TRBV20-1 were among several TRBV segments more frequent in patients than controls.

Germline V gene sequence: CDR1 SGHTA, CDR2 FQGNSA. CDR3 length equals 17 residues. The V segment lost 5 bases and the J segment 4 bases; nucleotides outside the gene matches: 13. This clonotype was seen a single time. The antigen remains unidentified. Libraries were made from TCR beta cDNA, and they carried unique molecular identifiers. One entry per CDR3 protein results from TCRdb running MiXCR on the PCR reads. The sample records hundreds of thousands of distinct CDR3 sequences, roughly 45% being singletons. The J gene is TRBJ2-1, the V gene TRBV7-2, with 8 positions matching TRBD1. The specimen was blood. The TCR sequence derives from a girl between 5 and 17 years old with multiple sclerosis. In DNA, the CDR3 is TGTGCCAGCAGCCCGGACAGGGCGTTGGGTAATTACAATGAGCAGTTCTTC. This encodes CASSPDRALGNYNEQFF.